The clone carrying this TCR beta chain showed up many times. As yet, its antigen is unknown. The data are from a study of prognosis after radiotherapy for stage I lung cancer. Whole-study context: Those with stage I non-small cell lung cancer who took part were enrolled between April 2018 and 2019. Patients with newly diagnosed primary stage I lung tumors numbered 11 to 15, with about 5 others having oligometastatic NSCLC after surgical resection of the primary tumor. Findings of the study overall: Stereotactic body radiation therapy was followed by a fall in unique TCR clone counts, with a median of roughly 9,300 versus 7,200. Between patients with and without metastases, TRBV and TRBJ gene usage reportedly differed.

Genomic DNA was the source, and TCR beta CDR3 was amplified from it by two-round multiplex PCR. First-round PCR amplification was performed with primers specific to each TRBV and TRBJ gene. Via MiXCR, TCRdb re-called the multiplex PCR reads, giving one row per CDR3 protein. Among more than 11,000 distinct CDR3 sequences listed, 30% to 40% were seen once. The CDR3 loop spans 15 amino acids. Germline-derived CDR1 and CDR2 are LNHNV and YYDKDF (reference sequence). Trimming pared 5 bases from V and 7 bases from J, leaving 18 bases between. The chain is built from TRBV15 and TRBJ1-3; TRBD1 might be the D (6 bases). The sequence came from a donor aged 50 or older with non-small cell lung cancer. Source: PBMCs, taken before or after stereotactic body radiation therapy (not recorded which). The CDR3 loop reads CATSPYPGAFNTIYF. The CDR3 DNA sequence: TGTGCCACCAGCCCCTACCCAGGGGCTTTCAACACCATATATTTT. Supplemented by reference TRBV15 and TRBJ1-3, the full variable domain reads DAMVIQNPRYQVTQFGKPVTLSCSQTLNHNVMYWYQQKSSQAPKLLFHYYDKDFNNEADTPDNFQSRRPNTSFCFLDIRSPGLGDTAMYLCATSPYPGAFNTIYFGEGSWLTVV.